The clone carrying this T cell receptor beta chain has more than one count but fewer than ten. TCRdb keeps only in-frame clones here, not all; method: immunoSEQ multiplex PCR. The sample yields tens of thousands of clones, around 88% seen once. The sample belongs to a study of PD-1 blockade in mismatch repair-deficient tumors. The germline V gene encodes CDR1 SGHRS and CDR2 YFSETQ. This CDR3 spans 15 amino acids. V lost 4 bases, J lost 4 bases, and 9 bases stayed unmatched. The clonotype comes from an adult with mismatch repair-deficient cancer. This sample comprised peripheral blood, obtained 52 weeks after starting pembrolizumab. The gene calls are TRBV5-1 and TRBJ1-2; 8 bases match TRBD1. The CDR3 reads CASSTGDRRPYGYTF. The CDR3 DNA reads as TGCGCCAGCAGCACTGGGGACAGGCGTCCCTATGGCTACACCTTC.